A selection of T cell receptor beta chains follows, all from one sample in a study of glioma-infiltrating T cells after dendritic cell vaccination. Produced via immunoSEQ multiplex PCR; TCRdb's table is partial and in-frame only. The data hold about 95,000 clones, with approximately 81% observed a single time. The specimen was blood, collected before dendritic cell vaccination. All receptors derive from a human donor with glioblastoma. CDR3s include the opening cysteine and the closing phenylalanine or tryptophan. D genes are given only for firm matches. The size entry is marked missing in some rows and otherwise reads once, few, many or a size class.

J gene	clone size	D gene	V gene	CDR3 protein	CDR3 DNA
TRBJ1-3	few	-	TRBV5-4	CASSRGNTIYF	TGTGCCAGCAGCCGGGGAAACACCATATATTTT
TRBJ2-7	few	-	TRBV4-3	CASSQDLTTEQYF	TGCGCCAGCAGCCAAGATTTGACTACTGAGCAGTACTTC
TRBJ2-3	-	-	TRBV29-1	CSVEGVTDTQYF	TGCAGCGTTGAAGGTGTAACAGATACGCAGTATTTT
TRBJ1-2	-	-	TRBV27	CASASRGVGGYTF	TGTGCCAGCGCTTCGCGGGGGGTCGGCGGCTACACCTTC
TRBJ2-3	-	TRBD1	TRBV7-2	CASSGDRAADTQYF	TGTGCCAGCAGCGGGGACAGGGCAGCAGATACGCAGTATTTT
TRBJ2-2	-	-	TRBV6-1	CASSEVVRKAGELFF	TGTGCCAGCAGTGAAGTGGTCAGGAAGGCGGGGGAGCTGTTTTTT
TRBJ1-3	-	TRBD1	TRBV5-1	CASSLGWTGSGNTIYF	TGCGCCAGCAGCTTGGGCTGGACAGGCTCTGGAAACACCATATATTTT
TRBJ2-3	-	-	TRBV29-1	CSVAGNADTQYF	TGCAGCGTTGCGGGTAACGCAGATACGCAGTATTTT
TRBJ1-2	-	-	TRBV7-2	CASSLGSGVYGYTF	TGTGCCAGCAGCTTAGGGAGCGGGGTCTATGGCTACACCTTC
TRBJ1-4	few	TRBD1	TRBV5-4	CASSEDRFNEKLFF	TGTGCCAGCAGCGAGGACAGGTTTAATGAAAAACTGTTTTTT
TRBJ2-1	-	TRBD1	TRBV5-1	CASSVRQGIEQFF	TGCGCCAGCAGCGTGAGACAGGGGATTGAGCAGTTCTTC
TRBJ2-2	-	-	TRBV7-2	CASSMRGKRTGELFF	TGTGCCAGCAGCATGAGAGGGAAGAGAACCGGGGAGCTGTTTTTT
TRBJ1-3	-	TRBD1	TRBV5-1	CASSPDRGGNTIYF	TGCGCCAGCAGCCCCGACAGGGGTGGAAACACCATATATTTT
TRBJ2-1	-	TRBD2	TRBV12-5	CASGLDRLAGGPPYNEQFF	TGTGCTAGTGGTTTGGACCGACTAGCGGGGGGTCCACCCTACAATGAGCAGTTCTTC
TRBJ1-6	-	-	TRBV7-9	CASSPLSRQAWGVDEPLHF	TGTGCCAGCAGCCCCCTGAGCCGGCAGGCCTGGGGAGTTGATGAGCCCCTCCACTTT
TRBJ2-7	-	TRBD2	TRBV5-8	CASSLVRLAGVQYF	TGTGCCAGCAGCTTGGTACGGCTAGCGGGAGTGCAGTACTTC
TRBJ2-7	once	-	TRBV25-1	CAAGAGNSYEQYF	TGTGCCGCGGGGGCGGGGAACTCCTACGAGCAGTACTTC
TRBJ1-1	once	TRBD1	TRBV5-1	CASSQQGAGTEAFF	TGCGCCAGCAGCCAACAGGGGGCAGGGACTGAAGCTTTCTTT
TRBJ2-7	-	-	TRBV6-6	CASSYGQLSYEQYF	TGTGCCAGCAGTTACGGGCAGCTATCCTACGAGCAGTACTTC
TRBJ2-3	-	TRBD2	TRBV5-4	CASRPGTSEADTQYF	TGTGCCAGCAGGCCCGGGACTAGTGAGGCCGATACGCAGTATTTT
TRBJ2-5	-	-	TRBV18	CASSPPAQDQETQYF	TGTGCCAGCTCACCACCGGCACAAGACCAAGAGACCCAGTACTTC
TRBJ2-7	-	-	TRBV6-1	CASSDRAGGPHEQYF	TGTGCCAGCAGTGACCGGGCCGGAGGGCCGCACGAGCAGTACTTC
TRBJ1-3	-	-	TRBV18	CASSPPLGEASGNTIYF	TGTGCCAGCTCACCACCGCTGGGGGAGGCGTCTGGAAACACCATATATTTT
TRBJ1-2	-	-	TRBV5-5	CASSLTQQEAGSYGYTF	TGTGCCAGCAGCTTGACCCAACAGGAGGCGGGGTCCTATGGCTACACCTTC
TRBJ1-5	-	-	TRBV19	CASSMSPPGQPQHF	TGTGCCAGTAGTATGAGTCCCCCCGGGCAGCCCCAGCATTTT
TRBJ2-5	-	TRBD1	TRBV30	CAWSVIKGAETQYF	TGTGCCTGGAGTGTAATTAAGGGGGCAGAGACCCAGTACTTC
TRBJ1-1	-	-	TRBV7-8	CASSAREAFF	TGTGCCAGCAGCGCGCGTGAAGCTTTCTTT
TRBJ2-7	-	-	TRBV18	CASSPGSRVIEQYF	TGTGCCAGCTCACCAGGGTCCAGGGTCATCGAGCAGTACTTC
TRBJ1-2	-	-	TRBV5-1	CASSLTFGYTF	TGCGCCAGCAGCTTGACATTTGGCTACACCTTC
TRBJ2-4	medium-sized	-	TRBV10-3	CAISEELLAKNIQYF	TGTGCCATCAGTGAGGAGTTGCTAGCCAAAAACATTCAGTACTTC
TRBJ1-4	-	-	TRBV5-1	CASSSSGLRGEKLFF	TGCGCCAGCAGCTCCTCGGGGTTAAGGGGGGAAAAACTGTTTTTT
TRBJ2-7	-	TRBD1	TRBV7-9	CASSFGTDRSSYEQYF	TGTGCCAGCAGCTTCGGGACGGACAGGAGCTCCTACGAGCAGTACTTC
TRBJ2-7	-	-	TRBV5-1	CASSLYQGYEQYF	TGCGCCAGCAGCTTGTACCAGGGCTACGAGCAGTACTTC
TRBJ1-2	-	-	TRBV6-5	CASSYKRDGAYGYTF	TGTGCCAGCAGTTACAAAAGGGATGGGGCCTATGGCTACACCTTC
TRBJ2-7	-	TRBD2	TRBV5-4	CASSLSGRAYEQYF	TGTGCCAGCAGCTTGAGCGGGAGAGCGTACGAGCAGTACTTC
TRBJ2-7	-	-	TRBV30	CASRASEVEQYF	TGTGCCTCCCGGGCTAGCGAAGTCGAGCAGTACTTC
TRBJ2-5	-	-	TRBV18	CASSPGYQETQYF	TGTGCCAGCTCACCGGGCTACCAAGAGACCCAGTACTTC
TRBJ2-3	-	-	TRBV7-9	CASSLVGSPTDTQYF	TGTGCCAGCAGCTTAGTAGGGAGCCCCACAGATACGCAGTATTTT
TRBJ1-2	-	TRBD1	TRBV27	CASSLVGTGGVYGYTF	TGTGCCAGCAGTCTGGTGGGGACAGGGGGCGTCTATGGCTACACCTTC
TRBJ2-7	-	TRBD2	TRBV5-6	CASSEGIAGFSYEQYF	TGTGCCAGCAGCGAGGGAATAGCGGGTTTCTCCTACGAGCAGTACTTC
TRBJ2-7	once	TRBD1	TRBV7-9	CASSLRDSPYEQYF	TGTGCCAGCAGCCTCCGGGACAGCCCCTACGAGCAGTACTTC
TRBJ1-3	-	-	TRBV30	CAWSVSRVGNTIYF	TGTGCCTGGAGTGTCAGCAGGGTTGGAAACACCATATATTTT